This TCR beta chain was obtained from a study of post-analysis software for immune sequencing data. Study-wide context: Patients had relapsing-remitting, secondary progressive or progressive-relapsing multiple sclerosis; some lacked subtype. General study findings and limits: Elevated frequency relative to controls characterized roughly 5 TRBV segments in patients, TRBV5-6, TRBV5-1 and TRBV20-1 among them. Normalized Chao1 diversity in multiple sclerosis patients fell significantly below that of controls. When the samples were clustered directly with F measure, those that had been prepared in the same batch showed strong co-clustering.

Concerning this clonotype itself: Its antigen is still unknown.

Tagging with unique molecular identifiers was a feature of the TCR beta cDNA libraries. Some 500,000 cDNA molecules were obtained from around 1 to 9.1 million T cells. MiXCR, applied by TCRdb to the PCR reads, yields one record per CDR3 protein. Of roughly 600,000 distinct CDR3 sequences listed, 44% are singletons. The CDR3 extends over 14 amino acids. Germline-derived CDR1 and CDR2 are LNHNV and YYDKDF (reference sequence). This receptor was identified in a girl aged 10-17 years with multiple sclerosis. Input material: blood. V and J are TRBV15 and TRBJ2-7; 7 bases match TRBD1. TRBJ2-5 explains the end of the DNA better; the J call may be wrong. The chain's CDR3 is CATSKGQVLETQYF. The CDR3 DNA is TGTGCCACCAGCAAAGGACAGGTTTTGGAGACCCAGTACTTC.